The T cell receptor (beta chain) described here comes from a study of neurological immune-mediated disorders. TCRdb ran MiXCR on the 5' RACE reads and lists one entry per CDR3 protein. The table has 43,000 or so distinct CDR3 sequences, less than 15% seen once. Time point of the sample: longitudinal time-point 3. The study built unsorted libraries from 2 million PBMCs kept at -80 C. The germline CDR1 and CDR2 sequences are SGHRS and YFSETQ. V dropped 1 base and J dropped 5; count of bases not matched to a gene: 6. This CDR3 contains 15 residues. This clonotype was seen many times. The V gene is TRBV5-1, the J gene TRBJ2-1; 7 positions match TRBD2. The sequenced sample consisted of PBMCs. The receptor was derived from a man aged 30 to 45 in good health. This chain's CDR3 is CASSLWLAVDNEQFF. CDR3 DNA sequence: TGCGCCAGCAGCTTGTGGCTAGCGGTCGACAATGAGCAGTTCTTC.